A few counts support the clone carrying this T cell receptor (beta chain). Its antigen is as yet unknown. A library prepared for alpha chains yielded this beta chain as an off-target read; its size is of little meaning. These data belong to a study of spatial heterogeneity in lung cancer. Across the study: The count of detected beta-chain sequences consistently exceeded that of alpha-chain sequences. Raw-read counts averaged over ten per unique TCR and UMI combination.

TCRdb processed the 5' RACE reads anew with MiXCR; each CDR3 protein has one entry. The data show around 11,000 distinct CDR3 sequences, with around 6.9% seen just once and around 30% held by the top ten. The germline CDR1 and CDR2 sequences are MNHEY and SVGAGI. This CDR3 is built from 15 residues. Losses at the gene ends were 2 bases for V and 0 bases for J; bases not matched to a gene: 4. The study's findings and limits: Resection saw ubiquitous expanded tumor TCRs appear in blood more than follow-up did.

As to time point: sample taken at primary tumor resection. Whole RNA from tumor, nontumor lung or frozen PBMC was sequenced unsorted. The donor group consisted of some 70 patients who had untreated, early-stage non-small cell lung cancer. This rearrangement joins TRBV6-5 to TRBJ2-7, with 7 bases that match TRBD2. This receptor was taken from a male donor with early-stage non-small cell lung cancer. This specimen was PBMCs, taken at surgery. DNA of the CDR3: TGTGCCAGCAGTTACCAGGGACTACCCTCCTACGAGCAGTACTTC. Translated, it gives CASSYQGLPSYEQYF.